This T cell receptor beta chain was observed in a study of cytomegalovirus exposure and HLA in healthy donors. In the PCR, 60 Vbeta and 13 Jbeta primers were used. Profiled with immunoSEQ multiplex PCR; TCRdb holds only in-frame clones, not every one. The data contain some 120,000 clones, about 75% of them singletons. V was clipped by 3 bases and J by 3 bases; unmatched bases: 3. Germline assignment: CDR1 SEHNR and CDR2 FQNEAQ (reference sequence). The CDR3 is made up of 14 amino acids. The sequencing sample was made of PBMCs. This receptor was obtained from a woman between 40 and 50 years old in good health and CMV-seropositive. V is TRBV7-9 and J is TRBJ2-7, with TRBD2 matching 9 bases. The CDR3 bases are TGTGCCAGCAGCTTCTCTAGCGGGGTCTACGAGCAGTACTTC. Translating it yields CASSFSSGVYEQYF.